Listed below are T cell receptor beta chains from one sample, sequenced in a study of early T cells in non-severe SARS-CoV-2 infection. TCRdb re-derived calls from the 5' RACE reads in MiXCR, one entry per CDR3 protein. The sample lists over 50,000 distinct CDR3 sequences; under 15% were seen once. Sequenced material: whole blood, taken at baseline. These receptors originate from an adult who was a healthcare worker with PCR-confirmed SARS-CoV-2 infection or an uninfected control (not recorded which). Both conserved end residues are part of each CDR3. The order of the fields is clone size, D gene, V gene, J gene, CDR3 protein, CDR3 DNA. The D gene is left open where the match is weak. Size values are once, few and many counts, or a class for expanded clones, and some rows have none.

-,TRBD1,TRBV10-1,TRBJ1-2,CASSESFAGQGRVYGYTF,TGCGCCAGCAGTGAGTCTTTCGCCGGACAGGGGAGAGTCTATGGCTACACCTTC
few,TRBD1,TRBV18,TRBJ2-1,CASSPEGQFNEQFF,TGTGCCAGCTCACCAGAGGGACAGTTCAATGAGCAGTTCTTC
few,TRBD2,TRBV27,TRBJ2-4,CASSRSGEANIQYF,TGTGCCAGCAGCCGGAGCGGGGAGGCAAACATTCAGTACTTC
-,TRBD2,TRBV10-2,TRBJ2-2,CASNSGGAGELFF,TGCGCCAGCAACAGCGGGGGGGCCGGGGAGCTGTTTTTT
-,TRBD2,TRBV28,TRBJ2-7,CASRPPGAGGRYEQYF,TGTGCCAGCAGACCCCCCGGCGCGGGGGGCAGGTACGAGCAGTACTTC
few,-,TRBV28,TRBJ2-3,CASSDREGGTDTQYF,TGTGCCAGCAGCGACAGGGAGGGCGGCACAGATACGCAGTATTTT
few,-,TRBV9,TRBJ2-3,CASSPQARTGGDTQYF,TGTGCCAGCAGCCCACAGGCGAGGACCGGGGGAGATACGCAGTATTTT
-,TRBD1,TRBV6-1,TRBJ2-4,CASSDHRGAKNIQYF,TGTGCCAGCAGTGACCACAGGGGAGCCAAAAACATTCAGTACTTC
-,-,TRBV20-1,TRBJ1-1,CSARRRDTEAFF,TGCAGTGCTAGGCGGAGGGACACTGAAGCTTTCTTT
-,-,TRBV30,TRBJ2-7,CAWSVPGRRVDF,TGTGCCTGGAGTGTACCAGGGCGGAGGGTGGACTTC
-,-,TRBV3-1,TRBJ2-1,CASSSHDEQFF,TGTGCCAGCAGCTCTCACGATGAGCAGTTCTTC
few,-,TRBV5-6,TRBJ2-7,CASSSRSGSYEQYF,TGTGCCAGCAGTTCCCGCTCGGGTTCCTACGAGCAGTACTTC
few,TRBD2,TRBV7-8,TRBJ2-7,CASRLAGSSYEQYF,TGTGCCAGCAGATTAGCGGGATCTTCCTACGAGCAGTACTTC
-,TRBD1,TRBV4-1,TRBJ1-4,CASRQGQGGEKLFF,TGCGCCAGCAGGCAAGGACAGGGCGGTGAAAAACTGTTTTTT
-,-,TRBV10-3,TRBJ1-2,CAISESEEGGYTF,TGTGCCATCAGTGAGTCTGAGGAGGGCGGCTACACCTTC
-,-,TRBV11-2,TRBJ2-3,CASSLKLRVSDTQYF,TGTGCCAGCAGCTTAAAACTTAGAGTTTCAGATACGCAGTATTTT
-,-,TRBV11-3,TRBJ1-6,CASSFLTFPGPRRRPNSPLHF,TGTGCCAGCAGCTTTTTAACCTTTCCGGGCCCAAGGAGGCGACCCAATTCACCCCTCCACTTT
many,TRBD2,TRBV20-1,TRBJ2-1,CSANDAGGPFYNEQFF,TGCAGTGCTAATGATGCGGGAGGGCCATTTTACAATGAGCAGTTCTTC